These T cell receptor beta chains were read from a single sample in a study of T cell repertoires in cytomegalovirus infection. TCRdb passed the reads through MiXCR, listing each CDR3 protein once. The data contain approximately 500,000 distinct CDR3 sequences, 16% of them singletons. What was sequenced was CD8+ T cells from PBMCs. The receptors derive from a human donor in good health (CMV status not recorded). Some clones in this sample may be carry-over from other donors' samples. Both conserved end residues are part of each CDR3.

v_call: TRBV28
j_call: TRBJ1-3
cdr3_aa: CASRALVRGNTIYF

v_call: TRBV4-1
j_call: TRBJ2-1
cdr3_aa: CASSWVRGNEQFF

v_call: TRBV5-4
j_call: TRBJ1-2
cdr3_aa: CASSFRDTDYGYTF

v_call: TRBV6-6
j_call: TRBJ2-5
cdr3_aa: CASSNMWGTTLGETQYF

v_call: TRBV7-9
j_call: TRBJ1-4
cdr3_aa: CASSADREGEKLFF

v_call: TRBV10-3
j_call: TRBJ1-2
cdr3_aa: CAILADLYGYTF

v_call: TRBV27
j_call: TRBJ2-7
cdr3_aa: CASREGRTSYEQYF

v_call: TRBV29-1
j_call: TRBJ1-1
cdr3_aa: CSVGVWLPNTEAFF

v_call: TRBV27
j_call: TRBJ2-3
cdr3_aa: CASSLRAPSSTDTQYF

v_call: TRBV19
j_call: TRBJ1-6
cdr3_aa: CASSTKQENSPLHF

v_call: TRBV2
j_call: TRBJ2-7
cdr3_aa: CASSEGGSSYEQYF

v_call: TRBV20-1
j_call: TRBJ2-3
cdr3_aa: CSAKTGAADTQYF

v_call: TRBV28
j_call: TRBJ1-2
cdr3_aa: CASNPLTGLEGYTF

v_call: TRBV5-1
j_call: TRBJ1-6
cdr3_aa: CASRDRGQPLHF

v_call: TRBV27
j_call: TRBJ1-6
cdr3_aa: CASSSPQSGQEGFTLHF

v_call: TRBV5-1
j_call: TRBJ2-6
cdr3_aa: CASSVYASGANVLTF

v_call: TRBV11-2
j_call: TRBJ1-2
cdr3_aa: CASSLALMSPGANYGYTF

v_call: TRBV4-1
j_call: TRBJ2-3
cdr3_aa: CASSQETSGRAIPDTQYF